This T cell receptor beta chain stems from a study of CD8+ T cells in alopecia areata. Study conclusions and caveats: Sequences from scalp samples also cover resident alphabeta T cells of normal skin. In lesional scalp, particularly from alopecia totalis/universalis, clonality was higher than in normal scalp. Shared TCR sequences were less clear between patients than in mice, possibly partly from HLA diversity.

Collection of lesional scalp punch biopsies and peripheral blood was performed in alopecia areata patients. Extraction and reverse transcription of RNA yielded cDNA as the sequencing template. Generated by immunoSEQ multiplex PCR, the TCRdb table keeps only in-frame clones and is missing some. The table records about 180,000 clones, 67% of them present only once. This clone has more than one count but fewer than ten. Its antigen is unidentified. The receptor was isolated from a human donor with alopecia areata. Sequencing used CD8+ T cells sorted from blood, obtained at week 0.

CDR3 in amino acids: CASTGAPNYEQYF. For the CDR3, the DNA is TGTGCCAGCACGGGGGCTCCCAACTACGAGCAGTACTTC. This chain joins TRBV7-9 and TRBJ2-7, with D perhaps TRBD1 or TRBD2 (6 bases each). CDR1 and CDR2 (germline): SEHNR, FQNEAQ (reference sequence). The length of the CDR3 is 13 residues. Trimming took 7 bases from V and 3 from J, leaving 13 bases between them.